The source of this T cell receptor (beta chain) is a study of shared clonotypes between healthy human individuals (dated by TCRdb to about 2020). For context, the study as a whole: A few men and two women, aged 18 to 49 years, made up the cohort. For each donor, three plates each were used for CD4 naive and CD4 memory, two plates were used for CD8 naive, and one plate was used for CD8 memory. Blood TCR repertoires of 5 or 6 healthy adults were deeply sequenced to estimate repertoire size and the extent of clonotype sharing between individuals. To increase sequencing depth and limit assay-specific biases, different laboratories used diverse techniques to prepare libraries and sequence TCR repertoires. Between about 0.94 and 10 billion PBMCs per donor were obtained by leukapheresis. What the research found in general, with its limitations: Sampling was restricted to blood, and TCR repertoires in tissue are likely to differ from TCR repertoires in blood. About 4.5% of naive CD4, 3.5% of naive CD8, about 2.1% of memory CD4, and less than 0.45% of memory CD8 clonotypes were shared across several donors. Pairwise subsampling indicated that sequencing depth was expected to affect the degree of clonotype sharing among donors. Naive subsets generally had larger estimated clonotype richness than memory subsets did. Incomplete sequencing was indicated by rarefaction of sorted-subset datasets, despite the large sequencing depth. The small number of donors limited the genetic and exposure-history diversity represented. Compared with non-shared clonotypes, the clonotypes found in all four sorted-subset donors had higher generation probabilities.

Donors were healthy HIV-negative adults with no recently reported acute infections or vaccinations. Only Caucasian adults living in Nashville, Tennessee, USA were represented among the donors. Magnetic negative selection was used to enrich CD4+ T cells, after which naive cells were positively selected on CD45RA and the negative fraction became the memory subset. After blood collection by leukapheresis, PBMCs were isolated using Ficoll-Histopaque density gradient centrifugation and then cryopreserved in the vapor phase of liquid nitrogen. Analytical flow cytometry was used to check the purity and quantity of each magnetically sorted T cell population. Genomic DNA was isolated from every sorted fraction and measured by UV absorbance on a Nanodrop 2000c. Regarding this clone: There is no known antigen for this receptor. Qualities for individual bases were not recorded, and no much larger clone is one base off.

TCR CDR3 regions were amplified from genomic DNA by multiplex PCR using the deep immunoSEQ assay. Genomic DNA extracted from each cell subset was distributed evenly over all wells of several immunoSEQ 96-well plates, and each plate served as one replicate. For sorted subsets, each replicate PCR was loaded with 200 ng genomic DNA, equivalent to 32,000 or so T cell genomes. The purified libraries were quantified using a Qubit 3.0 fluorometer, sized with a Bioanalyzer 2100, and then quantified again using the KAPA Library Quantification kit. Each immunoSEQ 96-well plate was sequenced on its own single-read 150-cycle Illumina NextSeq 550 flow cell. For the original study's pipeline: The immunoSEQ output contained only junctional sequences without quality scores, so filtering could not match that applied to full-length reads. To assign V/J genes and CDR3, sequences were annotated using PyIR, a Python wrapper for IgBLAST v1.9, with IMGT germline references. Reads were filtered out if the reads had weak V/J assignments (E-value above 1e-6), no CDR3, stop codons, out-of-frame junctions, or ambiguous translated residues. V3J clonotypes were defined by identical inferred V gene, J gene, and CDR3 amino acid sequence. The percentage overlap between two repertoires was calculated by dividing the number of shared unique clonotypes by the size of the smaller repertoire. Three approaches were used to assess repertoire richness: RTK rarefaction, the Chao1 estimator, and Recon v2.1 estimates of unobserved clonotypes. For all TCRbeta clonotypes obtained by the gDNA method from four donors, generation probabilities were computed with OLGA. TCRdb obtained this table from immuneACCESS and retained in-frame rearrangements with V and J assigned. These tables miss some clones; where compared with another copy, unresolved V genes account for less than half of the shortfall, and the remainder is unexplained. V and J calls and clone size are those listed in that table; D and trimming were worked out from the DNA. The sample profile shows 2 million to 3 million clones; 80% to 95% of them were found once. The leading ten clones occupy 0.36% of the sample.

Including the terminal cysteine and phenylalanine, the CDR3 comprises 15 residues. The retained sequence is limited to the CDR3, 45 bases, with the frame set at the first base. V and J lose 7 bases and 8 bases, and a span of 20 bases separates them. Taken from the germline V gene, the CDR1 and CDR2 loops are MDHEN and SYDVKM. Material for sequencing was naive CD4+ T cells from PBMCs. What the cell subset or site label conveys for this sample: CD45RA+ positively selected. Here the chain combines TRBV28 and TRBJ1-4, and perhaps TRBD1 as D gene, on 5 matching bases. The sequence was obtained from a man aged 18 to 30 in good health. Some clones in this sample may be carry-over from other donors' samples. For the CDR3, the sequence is CASIDRRGSGEKLFF. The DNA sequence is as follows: TGTGCCAGCATCGATCGACGGGGCTCAGGGGAAAAACTGTTTTTT.